The rows below give T cell receptor beta chains drawn from one sample of a study of shared clonotypes between healthy human individuals. Clones were read by immunoSEQ multiplex PCR, and TCRdb kept only the in-frame ones, dropping some. The sample has about 2.4 million clones, 90% to 95% seen once. Source material: naive CD4+ T cells sorted from blood. These receptors were obtained from a man between 18 and 29 years old in good health. Both conserved end residues are part of each CDR3. Each record gives: J gene, V gene, D gene, clone size, CDR3 DNA, CDR3 protein. D genes are given only for firm matches. Clone size is stated in some rows and not others, as once, few, many or a class when expanded.

>TRBJ1-5|TRBV28|NA|NA
TGTGCCAGCAGTTCAACAGGGTCCTTTAGGGGTCAGCCCCAGCATTTT
CASSSTGSFRGQPQHF
>TRBJ2-7|TRBV6-5|TRBD2|once
TGTGCCAGCAGTCCGGCGGGAGGAACCTACGAGCAGTACTTC
CASSPAGGTYEQYF
>TRBJ2-3|TRBV18|NA|few
TGTGCCAGCTCGAAGGAGGCAGATACGCAGTATTTT
CASSKEADTQYF
>TRBJ2-2|TRBV30|NA|NA
TGTGCCTGGAGCCTGGGGTGGGGACGTACAACCGGGGAGCTGTTTTTT
CAWSLGWGRTTGELFF
>TRBJ2-5|TRBV18|NA|NA
TGTGCCAGCTCACGCACACATCAAGAGACCCAGTACTTC
CASSRTHQETQYF
>TRBJ2-3|TRBV7-2|TRBD2|NA
TGTGCCAGCAGCTTAGTAAGGCTAGCGGGGAACACAGATACGCAGTATTTT
CASSLVRLAGNTDTQYF
>TRBJ1-3|TRBV5-8|NA|NA
TGTGCCAGCAGCTTGGGGGTCGGAAGCTCTGGAAACACCATATATTTT
CASSLGVGSSGNTIYF
>TRBJ2-2|TRBV2|NA|NA
TGTGCCAGCAGCGTGGACAGCACGAACACCGGGGAGCTGTTTTTT
CASSVDSTNTGELFF
>TRBJ2-1|TRBV9|NA|NA
TGTGCCAGCAATAGGGGACCGACAATGCATGAGCAGTTCTTC
CASNRGPTMHEQFF
>TRBJ2-7|TRBV27|TRBD1|NA
TGTGCCAGCAGCCGACTCACACCGGGACAGGGGGCGAACGAGCAGTACTTC
CASSRLTPGQGANEQYF
>TRBJ2-2|TRBV19|NA|NA
TGTGCCAGTAGCCCAACCGCCGGGGAGCTGTTTTTT
CASSPTAGELFF
>TRBJ1-6|TRBV7-3|NA|NA
TGTGCCAGCAGCTTAACGCGGGATTCACCCCTCCACTTT
CASSLTRDSPLHF
>TRBJ1-3|TRBV2|NA|NA
TGTGCCAGCAGTGAAGCCAGGACACACGGAAACACCATATATTTT
CASSEARTHGNTIYF
>TRBJ2-7|TRBV7-9|NA|NA
TGTGCCAGCAGCTCCCTTTGGGACACTTACTACGAGCAGTACTTC
CASSSLWDTYYEQYF
>TRBJ2-5|TRBV10-2|TRBD2|NA
TGCGCCAGCAGGGAGATTAGAGCGGGGGGGGCTGGGGAGACCCAGTACTTC
CASREIRAGGAGETQYF
>TRBJ2-1|TRBV12-2|NA|NA
TGTGCAAGTCGCTTACAAACGATCAAGGACTTGAGTTTTAGCAATGAGCAGTTCTTC
CASRLQTIKDLSFSNEQFF
>TRBJ1-6|TRBV5-6|NA|NA
TGTGCCAGCAGCTTGCAGGGTTTCTATAATTCACCCCTCCACTTT
CASSLQGFYNSPLHF
>TRBJ2-1|TRBV10-1|TRBD1|NA
TGCGCCAGCAGTGAACGGACAGGGTTGAATGAGCAGTTCTTC
CASSERTGLNEQFF
>TRBJ2-5|TRBV2|NA|NA
TGTGCCAGCAGTGGGCCCACCCGTAGCAATAAAGAGACCCAGTACTTC
CASSGPTRSNKETQYF
>TRBJ2-3|TRBV29-1|TRBD2|NA
TGCAGCGGTAGCGGGGGGAGAACAGATACGCAGTATTTT
CSGSGGRTDTQYF
>TRBJ1-5|TRBV19|NA|NA
TGTGCCAGTACCAGGACGGGTTATAGCAATCAGCCCCAGCATTTT
CASTRTGYSNQPQHF
>TRBJ2-3|TRBV7-6|NA|NA
TGTGCCAGCAGCTTAGGGACCGGGAGAGATACGCAGTATTTT
CASSLGTGRDTQYF
>TRBJ1-4|TRBV18|TRBD1|NA
TGTGCCAGCTCTCAGATCCAGGGACAGGGGAGTGAAAAACTGTTTTTT
CASSQIQGQGSEKLFF
>TRBJ2-1|TRBV7-2|TRBD2|NA
TGTGCCAACTCCTTAGACGGGACTAGCGGATACTTCGAGCAGTTCTTC
CANSLDGTSGYFEQFF
>TRBJ1-1|TRBV18|TRBD1|few
TGTGCCAGCTCACCACTCGGACAGGAGGTTGTGGCCACTGAAGCTTTCTTT
CASSPLGQEVVATEAFF
>TRBJ2-7|TRBV5-1|TRBD2|NA
TGCGCCAGCAGCTTACTGCGGGAGTCCGCCTACGAGCAGTACTTC
CASSLLRESAYEQYF
>TRBJ1-2|TRBV15|TRBD1|NA
TGTGCCACCAGCAGAGGAGAGGACAGGGCGGAAGGCTACACCTTC
CATSRGEDRAEGYTF
>TRBJ2-7|TRBV7-9|TRBD2|NA
TGTGCCAGCAGCTCGTTTAGCGGGAGGGCGTTTTACGAGCAGTACTTC
CASSSFSGRAFYEQYF